Below, 25 T cell receptor beta chains from the same sample are listed, as sequenced in a study of beta chain features in type 1 diabetes. As every portion of the isolated RNA was reverse transcribed, the sequencing read expressed TCRB transcripts. Only in-frame clones appear in the TCRdb table, and some are missing; sequencing was by immunoSEQ multiplex PCR. The sample includes 150,000 or so clones, roughly 9% of them seen just once. The sample comprised central memory CD4+ T cells from blood. The receptors shown here come from a woman aged 18-29 years in good health.

The V call is TRBV14, the J call TRBJ2-3; TRBD2 might be the D (5 bases). Germline V gives CDR1 SGHDN, CDR2 FVKESK. The CDR3 runs to 16 residues. Between the trimmed V and J ends, which lost 1 base and 2 bases, there was a span of 13 bases. The CDR3 sequence is CASSQGASPITDTQYF. The CDR3 DNA reads TGTGCCAGCAGCCAAGGCGCTAGCCCAATCACAGATACGCAGTATTTT.

This clone has a handful of counts. The rearrangement joins TRBV7-2 to TRBJ2-1; weak D call: TRBD1 (7 bases). Germline loops: CDR1 SGHTA, CDR2 FQGNSA. This CDR3 spans 17 amino acids. Trimming removed 0 bases at V and 8 bases at J, with 20 bases between. The CDR3 DNA sequence: TGTGCCAGCAGCTTAGCACGCGGGACAGAGAAGATCTATGAGCAGTTCTTC. Encoded protein: CASSLARGTEKIYEQFF.

This clone was counted only a few times. The rearrangement uses TRBV2 and TRBJ2-2, with 8 bases identical to TRBD1. The CDR3 has 15 residues. Germline CDR1 and CDR2: SNHLY and FYNNEI. V was pared by 5 bases and J by 0 bases, with 2 bases of the junction left unmatched. The CDR3 region is CASSPQGANTGELFF. The CDR3 region has the DNA TGTGCCAGCAGTCCACAGGGGGCGAACACCGGGGAGCTGTTTTTT.

In its sample, this clone was seen many times. The chain has TRBV23-1 and TRBJ1-4; no clear D. TRBV23-1 is placed among ORFs of uncertain function. This CDR3 region has 11 residues. V lost 5 bases and J lost 7, with 5 bases in between. As DNA, the CDR3 is TGCGCCAGCAGTAATCTTGAAAAACTGTTTTTT. It specifies CASSNLEKLFF.

The J gene is TRBJ1-5, the V gene TRBV30, with D perhaps TRBD1 (6 bases). CDR1 is GTSNPN, CDR2 SVGIG, per germline (reference sequence). The length of the CDR3 is 15 residues. Deletions cut 0 bases from V and 5 bases from J, with 14 bases between. The chain's CDR3 is CAWSVQGIGDQPQHF. For the CDR3, the DNA is TGTGCCTGGAGTGTTCAGGGGATAGGGGATCAGCCCCAGCATTTT. Full variable domain (rest looked up from reference TRBV30 and TRBJ1-5): SQTIHQWPATLVQPVGSPLSLECTVEGTSNPNLYWYRQAAGRGLQLLFYSVGIGQISSEVPQNLSASRPQDRQFILSSKKLLLSDSGFYLCAWSVQGIGDQPQHFGDGTRLSIL.

This clone was counted a few times. The rearrangement uses TRBV28 and TRBJ2-5, with 9 positions matching TRBD2. The ends lost 4 bases at V and 3 bases at J; junction bases unmatched: 6. CDR3 size: 15 residues. Germline V gene lookup returns CDR1 MDHEN and CDR2 SYDVKM. The CDR3 reads CASSSTGTSKETQYF. The CDR3 DNA reads TGTGCCAGCAGTTCTACCGGGACTAGCAAAGAGACCCAGTACTTC. The full variable domain, in which reference TRBV28 and TRBJ2-5 provide the parts outside the CDR3, is DVKVTQSSRYLVKRTGEKVFLECVQDMDHENMFWYRQDPGLGLRLIYFSYDVKMKEKGDIPEGYSVSREKKERFSLILESASTNQTSMYLCASSSTGTSKETQYFGPGTRLLVL.

This sequence joins TRBV4-3 and TRBJ2-3, with a possible D match to TRBD2 (7 bases). The ends were cut back, 1 base at V and 4 bases at J, with 18 bases in the middle. Germline CDR1 LGHNA, CDR2 YSLEER. CDR3 size: 17 residues. In DNA, the CDR3 is TGCGCCAGCAGCCAAGGTGGGGGGGCAGGAGGCGCAGATACGCAGTATTTT. The encoded protein is CASSQGGGAGGADTQYF.

The CDR3 DNA follows: TGTGCCACCAGCAGAGTCGACATTGCCTACGAGCAGTACTTC. Translation gives CATSRVDIAYEQYF. The chain uses TRBV15 and TRBJ2-7; D is uncertain. CDR1 is LNHNV, CDR2 YYDKDF, per germline (reference sequence). V dropped 1 base and J dropped 2 bases, with 9 bases sitting between them. The length of the CDR3 is 14 residues.

The V gene is TRBV25-1, the J gene TRBJ2-6, with D unclear. This CDR3 region has 12 residues. The germline CDR1 and CDR2 sequences are MGHDK and SYGVNS. V shed 6 bases and J shed 3 bases, with 3 bases lying between them. CDR3 nucleotides: TGTGCCAGCAGCTTTGGGGCCAACGTCCTGACTTTC. Translating it yields CASSFGANVLTF.

The rearrangement uses TRBV2 and TRBJ1-1; unclear D gene. Germline CDR1 and CDR2: SNHLY and FYNNEI. V lost 11 bases and J 5 bases, leaving 21 bases between the germline ends. The CDR3 loop spans 14 amino acids. The chain's CDR3 is CAGNDEAGWTEAFF. The CDR3 DNA is TGTGCCGGCAACGACGAGGCGGGGTGGACTGAAGCTTTCTTT.

The table lists this clone with a few counts. The genes are TRBV19 and TRBJ2-7; 7 bases map to TRBD1. V lost 5 bases to trimming and J lost 1 base; unmatched junction nucleotides: 11. Germline V gene lookup returns CDR1 LNHDA and CDR2 SQIVND (reference sequence). This CDR3 spans 16 amino acids. CDR3 loop: CASSPYLTGESYEQYF. Here the CDR3 DNA reads TGTGCCAGTAGTCCCTATCTTACAGGGGAATCCTACGAGCAGTACTTC.

The table lists this clone with a few counts. The CDR3 spells CASSPLSDSYTEAFF. The CDR3 bases are TGTGCCAGCTCACCACTGTCGGACAGCTACACTGAAGCTTTCTTT. The chain joins TRBV18 to TRBJ1-1, with D perhaps matching TRBD1 (6 bases). Trimming stripped 1 base from V and 3 bases from J, with 12 bases between. Germline CDR1 reads KGHSH; CDR2 reads LQKENI. The CDR3 contains 15 residues.

This clone was picked up a small number of times. This chain uses TRBV7-3 with TRBJ1-2; 10 bases agree with TRBD1. V shed 6 bases, J shed 14 bases, and the junction held 12 bases outside the gene matches. Germline V CDR1 and CDR2: SGHTA, FQGTGA. This CDR3 has 13 residues. The CDR3, as DNA: TGTGCCAGCAGTCCTGGACAGGGGGTTCGCCGGACCTTC. Residues: CASSPGQGVRRTF.

This clone showed up just a few times. The CDR3 DNA is TGTGCCAGCAGCCGACGAAGGACAGTCCCTGAAGCTTTCTTT. Protein sequence: CASSRRRTVPEAFF. The chain links TRBV7-2 to TRBJ1-1; D is perhaps TRBD1 (6 bases). Germline-derived CDR1 and CDR2 are SGHTA and FQGNSA. This CDR3 region has 14 residues. Trimming removed 5 bases at V and 6 bases at J, with 16 bases between.

This sequence joins TRBV18 and TRBJ2-5; TRBD2 matches at 7 bases. Germline V CDR1 and CDR2: KGHSH, LQKENI. The CDR3 sequence is 13 residues long. V was pared by 4 bases and J by 2 bases, with 1 base of the junction left unmatched. The CDR3: CASSRGGQETQYF. CDR3 DNA: TGTGCCAGCTCACGGGGGGGACAAGAGACCCAGTACTTC.

The chain joins TRBV29-1 to TRBJ2-1; TRBD1 aligns across 9 bases. The germline gives CDR1 SQVTM, CDR2 ANQGSEA. J lost 5 bases, V lost 4 bases, and 6 bases had no gene match. The CDR3 length is 14 residues. The CDR3 region is CSVARDRVNNEQFF. Here the CDR3 DNA reads TGCAGCGTTGCCCGGGACAGGGTGAACAATGAGCAGTTCTTC.

This clone was counted only a few times. The V call is TRBV5-1, the J call TRBJ2-5; no clear D gene. CDR1 SGHRS and CDR2 YFSETQ come from the germline V gene. This CDR3 region has 11 residues. V lost 5 bases and J lost 5, with 7 bases in between. The CDR3 loop is CASSREETQYF. The CDR3 bases are TGCGCCAGCAGTCGCGAGGAGACCCAGTACTTC. The full variable domain, completed using reference TRBV5-1 and TRBJ2-5, is KAGVTQTPRYLIKTRGQQVTLSCSPISGHRSVSWYQQTPGQGLQFLFEYFSETQRNKGNFPGRFSGRQFSNSRSEMNVSTLELGDSALYLCASSREETQYFGPGTRLLVL.

This clone was detected a few times. V and J are TRBV5-1 and TRBJ2-7, with 11 positions matching TRBD1. The CDR3 contains 15 residues. After removal of 0 bases from V and 3 bases from J, the junction contained 2 bases not matched to a gene. From germline, CDR1 is SGHRS and CDR2 YFSETQ. DNA of the CDR3: TGCGCCAGCAGCTTGGGGACAGGGGGCATCTACGAGCAGTACTTC. Residues: CASSLGTGGIYEQYF.

The chain is built from TRBV4-1 and TRBJ1-1, with 9 positions matching TRBD1. This CDR3 has 14 residues. Germline V gene data show CDR1 as MGHRA and CDR2 as YSYEKL. V lost 4 bases, J lost 11 bases, and 11 bases stayed unmatched. The CDR3 region is CASSPILRDREAFF. The CDR3 DNA sequence: TGCGCCAGCAGCCCCATTCTCCGGGACAGGGAGGCTTTCTTT.

The V gene is TRBV5-1, the J gene TRBJ2-1; TRBD1 might be the D (6 bases). Germline V gives CDR1 SGHRS, CDR2 YFSETQ. Deletions cut 5 bases from V and 0 bases from J, with 15 bases between. The length of the CDR3 is 16 residues. In nucleotides, the CDR3 is TGCGCCAGCAGACTAAATCGAGGGGGCTCCTACAATGAGCAGTTCTTC. As protein: CASRLNRGGSYNEQFF.

This clone was picked up a small number of times. The chain links TRBV5-1 to TRBJ1-1; D is possibly TRBD1 (5 bases). This CDR3 spans 16 amino acids. V lost 4 bases and J 0 bases, leaving 16 bases between the germline ends. Germline assignment: CDR1 SGHRS and CDR2 YFSETQ. The CDR3 sequence is CASSLAVGPMNTEAFF. In DNA form, the CDR3 reads TGCGCCAGCAGCCTGGCGGTGGGGCCAATGAACACTGAAGCTTTCTTT.

This chain joins TRBV5-1 and TRBJ2-1; 15 bases fit TRBD2. Germline-derived CDR1 and CDR2 are SGHRS and YFSETQ. V was pared by 4 bases and J by 8 bases, with 10 bases of the junction left unmatched. The CDR3 extends over 17 amino acids. The CDR3 here is CASSTSFGLAGGDEQFF. CDR3 coding DNA: TGCGCCAGCAGCACCTCTTTCGGACTAGCGGGGGGGGATGAGCAGTTCTTC.

The rearrangement uses TRBV18 and TRBJ1-5; D remains ambiguous. This CDR3 contains 12 residues. Trimming stripped 6 bases from V and 1 base from J, with 4 bases between. Per germline, CDR1 KGHSH and CDR2 LQKENI. The CDR3 here is CASSRSNQPQHF. The DNA for the CDR3 is TGTGCCAGCTCGAGAAGCAATCAGCCCCAGCATTTT.

This clone has more than one count but fewer than ten. The chain uses TRBV2 and TRBJ2-3, with 8 bases aligning to TRBD1. Germline CDR1 and CDR2: SNHLY and FYNNEI. The V segment lost 7 bases and the J segment 3 bases; nucleotides outside the gene matches: 3. The CDR3 length is 13 residues. The CDR3 sequence is CASTRGHTDTQYF. The DNA of the CDR3 is TGTGCCAGCACCAGGGGGCATACAGATACGCAGTATTTT.

The CDR3, as DNA: TGCGCCAGCAGTCGACTGTTCTACGAGCAGTACTTC. Translated, it gives CASSRLFYEQYF. The rearrangement uses TRBV10-2 and TRBJ2-7; D ambiguous. V was clipped by 5 bases and J by 3 bases, with 8 bases between them. The germline V gene has CDR1 WSHSY and CDR2 SAAADI. This CDR3 region has 12 residues.